Below, 6 T cell receptor beta chains from the same sample are listed, as sequenced in a study of blood T cell repertoires in COVID-19 (dated by TCRdb to about 2020). The protocol used for the library was the immunoSEQ multiplex PCR assay. TCRdb re-hosts the immuneACCESS table, in-frame sequences only. Its copies lack some clones; in the studies checked, an unresolved V gene accounts for under half of them, and the cause for the rest is not known. The sample data list around 100,000 clones, and roughly 89% of these were observed just once. About 5.5% of the sample belongs to the ten largest clones. Material for sequencing was peripheral blood. These TCRs come from a man aged 55 to 70 with COVID-19, enrolled during active disease.

J is TRBJ2-2 and V is TRBV2, with a possible D match to TRBD2 (5 bases). This CDR3 comprises 16 residues. V lost 3 bases and J 4 bases, leaving 15 bases between the germline ends. The germline V gene has CDR1 SNHLY and CDR2 FYNNEI. The CDR3 region has the DNA TGTGCCAGCAGTGATTCGGGAATTTCGGGCACCGGGGAGCTGTTTTTT. It is translated as CASSDSGISGTGELFF.

This clone was detected a few times. The rearrangement uses TRBV7-2 and TRBJ1-5; TRBD1 agrees at 12 bases. The CDR3 has 15 amino acids. From germline, CDR1 is SGHTA and CDR2 FQGNSA. Trimming cost V 6 bases and J 6 bases; bases outside gene matches: 6. Here the CDR3 reads CASSTGQGASQPQHF. For the CDR3, the DNA is TGTGCCAGCAGTACGGGACAGGGGGCATCTCAGCCCCAGCATTTT.

The CDR3 region has the DNA TGTGCCAGCTCACTATCGAGCCCTCCTAACTATGGCTACACCTTC. Translation gives CASSLSSPPNYGYTF. The chain uses TRBV18 and TRBJ1-2, with unresolved D. Germline-derived CDR1 and CDR2 are KGHSH and LQKENI. This CDR3 is 15 amino acids long. V was cut by 4 bases and J by 0 bases, with 12 bases left in between.

The V call is TRBV24-1, the J call TRBJ2-5; 12 nucleotides line up with TRBD1. Germline assignment: CDR1 KGHDR and CDR2 SFDVKD. The J segment lost 4 bases and the V segment lost 4 bases, leaving 6 bases of the junction unmatched. This CDR3 comprises 16 residues. CDR3 amino acids: CATSDAGTGGIETQYF. CDR3 DNA: TGTGCCACCAGTGACGCCGGGACAGGGGGCATAGAGACCCAGTACTTC.

The chain joins TRBV4-3 to TRBJ1-2; D may be TRBD1 (6 bases). The CDR3 totals 13 residues. Germline-derived CDR1 and CDR2 are LGHNA and YSLEER. The V end was cut by 1 base, the J end by 4 bases, with 7 bases between. CDR3 amino acids: CASSQARGYGYTF. The CDR3 region has the DNA TGCGCCAGCAGCCAAGCCAGGGGCTATGGCTACACCTTC.

This chain connects TRBV11-2 to TRBJ2-7; D unclear. CDR1 and CDR2 (germline): SGHAT, FQNNGV. The V and J ends lost 1 base and 5 bases respectively, with 12 bases between them. This CDR3 region has 14 residues. CDR3 sequence (DNA): TGTGCCAGCAGCTTAGCCCCTAGTTCCCACGAGCAGTACTTC. This sequence encodes CASSLAPSSHEQYF.